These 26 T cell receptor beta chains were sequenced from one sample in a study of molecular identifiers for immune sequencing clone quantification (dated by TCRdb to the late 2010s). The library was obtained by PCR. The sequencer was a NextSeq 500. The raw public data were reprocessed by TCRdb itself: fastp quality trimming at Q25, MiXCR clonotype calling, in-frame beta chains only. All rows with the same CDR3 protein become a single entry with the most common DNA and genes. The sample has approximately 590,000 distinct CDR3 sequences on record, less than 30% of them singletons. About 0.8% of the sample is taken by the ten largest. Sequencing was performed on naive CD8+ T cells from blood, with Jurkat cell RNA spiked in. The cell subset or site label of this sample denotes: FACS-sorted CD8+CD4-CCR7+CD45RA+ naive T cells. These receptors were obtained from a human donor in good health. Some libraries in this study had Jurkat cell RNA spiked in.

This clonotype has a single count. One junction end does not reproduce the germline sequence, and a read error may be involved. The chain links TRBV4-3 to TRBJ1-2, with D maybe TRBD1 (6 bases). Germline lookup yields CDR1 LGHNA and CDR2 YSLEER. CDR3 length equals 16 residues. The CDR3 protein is CDSSQDYGGHGYGYTF. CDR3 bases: TGCGACAGCAGCCAAGATTACGGGGGGCATGGCTATGGCTACACCTTC.

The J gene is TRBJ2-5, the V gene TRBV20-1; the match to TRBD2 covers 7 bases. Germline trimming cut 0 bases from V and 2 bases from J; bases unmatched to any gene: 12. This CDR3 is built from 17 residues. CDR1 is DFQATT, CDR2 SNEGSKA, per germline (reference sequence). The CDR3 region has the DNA TGCAGTGCTAGAGATCTGAGCATAATGGGACTACAAGAGACCCAGTACTTC. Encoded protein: CSARDLSIMGLQETQYF.

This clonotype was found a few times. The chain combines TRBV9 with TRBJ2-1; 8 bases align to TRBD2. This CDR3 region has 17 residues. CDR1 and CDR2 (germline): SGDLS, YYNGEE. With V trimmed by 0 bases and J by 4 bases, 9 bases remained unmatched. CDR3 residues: CASSVEWAPSGYNEQFF. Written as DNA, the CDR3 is TGTGCCAGCAGCGTAGAATGGGCCCCTAGCGGGTACAATGAGCAGTTCTTC.

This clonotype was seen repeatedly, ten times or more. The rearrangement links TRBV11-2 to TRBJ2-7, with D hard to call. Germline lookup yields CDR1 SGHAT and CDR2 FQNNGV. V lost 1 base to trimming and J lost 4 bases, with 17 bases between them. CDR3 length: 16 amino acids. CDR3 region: CASSLVVRPKGYEQYF. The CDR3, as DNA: TGTGCCAGCAGCTTAGTTGTTCGACCGAAGGGTTACGAGCAGTACTTC.

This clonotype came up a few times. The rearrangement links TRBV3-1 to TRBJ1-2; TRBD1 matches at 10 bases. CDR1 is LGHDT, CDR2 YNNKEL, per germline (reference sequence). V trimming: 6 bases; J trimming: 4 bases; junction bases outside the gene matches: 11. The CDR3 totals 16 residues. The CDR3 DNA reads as TGTGCCAGCAGGTCCGGGACAGGGGCTCTTGGCTATGGCTACACCTTC. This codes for CASRSGTGALGYGYTF.

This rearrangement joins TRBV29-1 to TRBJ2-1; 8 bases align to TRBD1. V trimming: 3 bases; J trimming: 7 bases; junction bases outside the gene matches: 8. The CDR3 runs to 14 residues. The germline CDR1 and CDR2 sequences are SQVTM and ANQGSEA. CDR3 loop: CSVDGQGLENEQFF. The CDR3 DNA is TGCAGCGTTGACGGACAGGGTCTAGAGAATGAGCAGTTCTTC.

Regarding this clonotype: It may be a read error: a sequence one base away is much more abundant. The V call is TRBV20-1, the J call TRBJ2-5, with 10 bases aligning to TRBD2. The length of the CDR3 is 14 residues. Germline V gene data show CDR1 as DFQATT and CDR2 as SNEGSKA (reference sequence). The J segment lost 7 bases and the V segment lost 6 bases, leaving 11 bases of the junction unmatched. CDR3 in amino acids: CSAPQREGMVTQYF. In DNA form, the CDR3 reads TGCAGTGCCCCACAGCGGGAGGGCATGGTGACCCAGTACTTC.

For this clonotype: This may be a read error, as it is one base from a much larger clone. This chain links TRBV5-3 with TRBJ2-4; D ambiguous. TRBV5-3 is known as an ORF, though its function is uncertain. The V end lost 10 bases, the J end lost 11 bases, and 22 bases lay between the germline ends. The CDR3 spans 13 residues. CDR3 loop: CAGSLAGPELQYF. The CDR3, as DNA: TGTGCCGGCAGCTTGGCCGGACCCGAGCTTCAGTACTTC.

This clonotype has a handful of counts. This CDR3 is CASSLVEGHQPQHF. The CDR3 DNA follows: TGTGCCAGCAGCTTGGTGGAGGGTCATCAGCCCCAGCATTTT. The chain carries TRBV5-5 and TRBJ1-5; D is unresolved. V gave up 0 bases and J gave up 5 bases, with 9 bases separating them. CDR1 is SGHKS, CDR2 YYEKEE, per germline (reference sequence). The CDR3 is made up of 14 amino acids.

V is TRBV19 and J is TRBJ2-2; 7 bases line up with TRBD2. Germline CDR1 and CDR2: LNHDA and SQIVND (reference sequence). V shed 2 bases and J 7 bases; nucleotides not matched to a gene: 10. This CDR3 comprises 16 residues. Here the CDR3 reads CASSISVQRGGGELFF. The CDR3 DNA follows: TGTGCCAGTAGTATATCCGTCCAGCGGGGTGGCGGGGAGCTGTTTTTT.

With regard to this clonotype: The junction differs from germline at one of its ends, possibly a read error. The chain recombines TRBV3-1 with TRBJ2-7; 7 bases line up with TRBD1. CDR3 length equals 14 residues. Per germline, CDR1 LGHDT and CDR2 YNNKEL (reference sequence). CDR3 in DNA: TGTGCCAGCAGCGAAACGGGACAGATCTACGGGCAGTACTTC. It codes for CASSETGQIYGQYF.

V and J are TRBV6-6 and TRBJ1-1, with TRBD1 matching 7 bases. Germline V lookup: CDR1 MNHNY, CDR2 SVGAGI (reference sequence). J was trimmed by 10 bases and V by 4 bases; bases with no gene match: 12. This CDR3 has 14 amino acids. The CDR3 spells CASSFPDRALRAFF. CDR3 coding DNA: TGTGCCAGCAGTTTCCCAGACAGGGCCCTTAGAGCTTTCTTT.

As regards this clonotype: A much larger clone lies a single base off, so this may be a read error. CDR3 sequence (DNA): TGTGCCAGCAGTCCGGGAAAGGGTGTTGATGAGGAACTTGAAAAACTGTTTTTT. It yields the protein CASSPGKGVDEELEKLFF. V is TRBV12-3 or TRBV12-4 and J is TRBJ1-4, with D unresolved. V lost 5 bases to trimming and J lost 7 bases, with 26 bases between them. This CDR3 spans 18 amino acids.

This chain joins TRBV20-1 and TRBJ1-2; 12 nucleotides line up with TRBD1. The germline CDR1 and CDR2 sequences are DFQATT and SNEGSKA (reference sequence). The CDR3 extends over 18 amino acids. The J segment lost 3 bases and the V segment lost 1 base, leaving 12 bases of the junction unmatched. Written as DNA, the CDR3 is TGCAGTGCTAGAGTTGGACCGGGACAGGGGGCCCTGGACTATGGCTACACCTTC. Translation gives CSARVGPGQGALDYGYTF.

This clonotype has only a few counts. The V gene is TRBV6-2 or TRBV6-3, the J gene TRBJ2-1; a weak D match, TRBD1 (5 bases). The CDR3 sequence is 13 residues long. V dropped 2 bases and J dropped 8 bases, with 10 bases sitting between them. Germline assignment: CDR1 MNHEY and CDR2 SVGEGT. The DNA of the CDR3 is TGTGCCAGCAGTTACGGGGCCGGATATGAGCAGTTCTTC. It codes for CASSYGAGYEQFF.

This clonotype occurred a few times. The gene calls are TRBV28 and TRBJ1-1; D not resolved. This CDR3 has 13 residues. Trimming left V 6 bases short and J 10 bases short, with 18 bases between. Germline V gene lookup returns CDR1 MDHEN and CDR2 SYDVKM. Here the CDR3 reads CASSTGAEGRAFF. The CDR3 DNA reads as TGTGCCAGCAGCACCGGCGCGGAAGGAAGAGCTTTCTTT.

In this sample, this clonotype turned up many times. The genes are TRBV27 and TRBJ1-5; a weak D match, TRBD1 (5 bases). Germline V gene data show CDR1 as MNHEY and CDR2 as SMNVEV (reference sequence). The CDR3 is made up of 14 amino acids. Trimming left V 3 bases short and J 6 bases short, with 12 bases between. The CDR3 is CASSFNQGVQPQHF. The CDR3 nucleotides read TGTGCCAGCAGTTTTAACCAGGGTGTTCAGCCCCAGCATTTT.

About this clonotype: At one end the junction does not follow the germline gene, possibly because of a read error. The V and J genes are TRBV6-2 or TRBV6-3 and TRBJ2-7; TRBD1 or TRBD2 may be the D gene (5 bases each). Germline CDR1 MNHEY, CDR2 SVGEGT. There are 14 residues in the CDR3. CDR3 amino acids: CASSPPGASYERYF. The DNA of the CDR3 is TGTGCCAGCAGCCCTCCCGGGGCCTCCTACGAGCGGTACTTC.

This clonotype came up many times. The CDR3 bases are TGCGCCAGCAGCCAAACCGGGACTGGCCAAGAGACCCAGTACTTC. Translating gives CASSQTGTGQETQYF. V is TRBV4-3 and J is TRBJ2-5; a possible D gene is TRBD2 (6 bases). The CDR3 loop spans 15 amino acids. Trimming pared 2 bases from V and 1 base from J, leaving 11 bases between. CDR1 and CDR2 (germline): LGHNA, YSLEER.

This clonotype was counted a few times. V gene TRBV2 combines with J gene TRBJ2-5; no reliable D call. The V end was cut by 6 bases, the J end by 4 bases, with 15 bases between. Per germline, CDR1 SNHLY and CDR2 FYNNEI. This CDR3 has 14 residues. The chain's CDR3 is CASSGRIKIETQYF. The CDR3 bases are TGTGCCAGCAGCGGCCGAATAAAAATAGAGACCCAGTACTTC.

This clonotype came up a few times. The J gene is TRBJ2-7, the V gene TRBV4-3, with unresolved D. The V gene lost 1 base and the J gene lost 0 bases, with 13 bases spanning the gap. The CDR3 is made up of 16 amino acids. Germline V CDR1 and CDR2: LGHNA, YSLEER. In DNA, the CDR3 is TGCGCCAGCAGCCAAGGGGATCGCGGCAGCTCCTACGAGCAGTACTTC. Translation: CASSQGDRGSSYEQYF.

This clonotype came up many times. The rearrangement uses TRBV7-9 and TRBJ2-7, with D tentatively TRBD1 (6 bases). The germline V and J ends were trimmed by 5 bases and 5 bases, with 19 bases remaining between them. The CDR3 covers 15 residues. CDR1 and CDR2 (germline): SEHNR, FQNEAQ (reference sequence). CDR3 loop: CASSTRDMTIHEQYF. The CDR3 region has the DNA TGTGCCAGCAGCACCCGGGACATGACAATCCACGAGCAGTACTTC.

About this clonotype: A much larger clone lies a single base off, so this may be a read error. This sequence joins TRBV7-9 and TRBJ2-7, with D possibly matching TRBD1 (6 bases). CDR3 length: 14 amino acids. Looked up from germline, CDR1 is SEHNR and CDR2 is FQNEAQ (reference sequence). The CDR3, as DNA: TGTACCAGCAGCTCCCTAGGGGGAGACTACGAGCAGTACTTC. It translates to CTSSSLGGDYEQYF.

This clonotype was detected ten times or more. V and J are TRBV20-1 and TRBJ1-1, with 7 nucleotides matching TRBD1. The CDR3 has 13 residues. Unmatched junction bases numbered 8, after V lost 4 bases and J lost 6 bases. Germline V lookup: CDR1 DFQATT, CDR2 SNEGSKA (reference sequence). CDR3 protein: CSATVAGGAEAFF. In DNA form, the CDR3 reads TGCAGTGCTACTGTGGCAGGGGGGGCTGAAGCTTTCTTT.

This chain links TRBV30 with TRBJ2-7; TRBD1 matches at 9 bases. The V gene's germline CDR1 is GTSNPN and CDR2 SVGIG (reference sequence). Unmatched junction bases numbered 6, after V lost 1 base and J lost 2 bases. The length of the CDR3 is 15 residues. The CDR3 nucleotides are TGTGCCTGGAGTGGAACAGGACAGGGGCCCTACGAGCAGTACTTC. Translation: CAWSGTGQGPYEQYF.

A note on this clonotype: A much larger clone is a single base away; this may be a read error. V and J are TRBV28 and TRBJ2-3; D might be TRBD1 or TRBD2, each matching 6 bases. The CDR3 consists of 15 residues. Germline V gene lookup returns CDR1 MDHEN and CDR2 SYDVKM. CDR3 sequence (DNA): TGTGCCAGCAGCCCCGGGAACAGGGACTCGGATACGCGGTATTTT. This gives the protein CASSPGNRDSDTRYF.